The next 5 T cell receptor beta chains were all read from a single sample in a study of cytomegalovirus exposure and HLA in healthy donors. Primers: 60 Vbeta forward and 13 Jbeta reverse. Data came from immunoSEQ multiplex PCR; TCRdb stores just in-frame clones and leaves some out. The sample contains roughly 200,000 clones, 80% to 85% of which appear only once. Sequenced input: PBMCs. These receptors all come from a young woman in good health and CMV-seronegative.

The chain links TRBV1 to TRBJ2-1; the table's D call of TRBD2 was not tested on the DNA. TRBV1 is termed a pseudogene. This CDR3 is built from 15 residues. CDR3 DNA: TGCACCAGCAGCCAAGACCAGCGGGAGGCGGATGAGCAGTTCTTC. It translates to CTSSQDQREADEQFF.

The rearrangement uses TRBV30 and TRBJ1-6, with 7 nucleotides matching TRBD1. V lost 2 bases to trimming and J lost 6 bases; unmatched junction nucleotides: 16. CDR3 length: 18 residues. CDR1 is GTSNPN, CDR2 SVGIG, per germline (reference sequence). The CDR3 sequence is CAWSKPNRGVRGNSPLHF. The CDR3 bases are TGTGCCTGGAGTAAGCCAAACAGGGGAGTTCGGGGTAATTCACCCCTCCACTTT.

The chain employs TRBV5-4 and TRBJ1-6, with a weak D call TRBD1 (6 bases). Trimming pared 4 bases from V and 2 bases from J, leaving 10 bases between. Germline CDR1 reads SGHNT; CDR2 reads YYREEE (reference sequence). CDR3 size: 15 residues. In DNA form, the CDR3 reads TGTGCCAGCAGCCTGCAGGGGACCTATAATTCACCCCTCCACTTT. Translated: CASSLQGTYNSPLHF.

The chain combines TRBV6-1 with TRBJ2-3; weak D call: TRBD1 (5 bases). The CDR3 extends over 16 amino acids. Trimming cost V 6 bases and J 2 bases, with 18 bases left between them. In germline, CDR1 is MNHNS, CDR2 SASEGT. CDR3 nucleotide sequence: TGTGCCAGCAGGGAAAGGGGTACCATCCTCACAGATACGCAGTATTTT. Its protein is CASRERGTILTDTQYF.

The chain links TRBV5-1 to TRBJ2-3; 10 nucleotides line up with TRBD2. The length of the CDR3 is 14 residues. The junction had 5 bases not matched to a gene; V was cut back by 3 bases and J by 7 bases. The germline CDR1 and CDR2 sequences are SGHRS and YFSETQ. CDR3 sequence reads: CASSSSGGGHTQYF. The CDR3 DNA follows: TGCGCCAGCAGCTCTAGCGGGGGAGGCCATACGCAGTATTTT.